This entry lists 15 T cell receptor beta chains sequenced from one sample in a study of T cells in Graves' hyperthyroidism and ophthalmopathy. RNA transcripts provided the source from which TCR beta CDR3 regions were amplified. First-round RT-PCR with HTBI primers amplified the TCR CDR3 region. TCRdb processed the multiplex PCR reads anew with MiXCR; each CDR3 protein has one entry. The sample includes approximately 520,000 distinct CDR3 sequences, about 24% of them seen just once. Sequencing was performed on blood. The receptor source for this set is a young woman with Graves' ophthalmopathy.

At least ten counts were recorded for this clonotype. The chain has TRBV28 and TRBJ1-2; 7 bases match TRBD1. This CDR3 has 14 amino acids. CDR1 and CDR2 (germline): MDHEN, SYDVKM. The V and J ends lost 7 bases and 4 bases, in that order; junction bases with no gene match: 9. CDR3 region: CASTETGWGYGYTF. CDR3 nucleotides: TGTGCCAGCACCGAGACAGGGTGGGGCTATGGCTACACCTTC.

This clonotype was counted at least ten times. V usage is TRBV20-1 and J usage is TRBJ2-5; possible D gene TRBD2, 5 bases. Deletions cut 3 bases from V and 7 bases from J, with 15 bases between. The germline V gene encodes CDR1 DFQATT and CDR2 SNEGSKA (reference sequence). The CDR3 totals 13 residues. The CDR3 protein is CSASRPGIGTQYF. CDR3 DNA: TGCAGTGCTAGTCGTCCCGGGATCGGGACCCAGTACTTC.

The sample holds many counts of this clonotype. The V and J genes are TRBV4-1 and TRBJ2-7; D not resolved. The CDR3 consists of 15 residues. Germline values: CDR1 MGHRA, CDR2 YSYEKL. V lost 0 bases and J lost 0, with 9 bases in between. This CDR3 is CASSQDRQASYEQYF. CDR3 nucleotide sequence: TGCGCCAGCAGCCAAGATAGGCAGGCCTCCTACGAGCAGTACTTC.

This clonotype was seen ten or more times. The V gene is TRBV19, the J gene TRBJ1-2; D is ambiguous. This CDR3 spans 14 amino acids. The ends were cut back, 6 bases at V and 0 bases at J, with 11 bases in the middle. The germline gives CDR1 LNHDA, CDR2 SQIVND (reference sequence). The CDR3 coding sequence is TGTGCCAGTAGAATGGACGGATCTAACTATGGCTACACCTTC. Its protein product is CASRMDGSNYGYTF.

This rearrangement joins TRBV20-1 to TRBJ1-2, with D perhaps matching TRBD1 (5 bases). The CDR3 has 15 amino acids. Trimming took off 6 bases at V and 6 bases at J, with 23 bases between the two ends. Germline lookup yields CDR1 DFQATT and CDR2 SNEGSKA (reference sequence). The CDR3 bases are TGCAGTGCCGAACCCCGTGGCAGGGAGTTGGATGGCTACACCTTC. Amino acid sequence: CSAEPRGRELDGYTF.

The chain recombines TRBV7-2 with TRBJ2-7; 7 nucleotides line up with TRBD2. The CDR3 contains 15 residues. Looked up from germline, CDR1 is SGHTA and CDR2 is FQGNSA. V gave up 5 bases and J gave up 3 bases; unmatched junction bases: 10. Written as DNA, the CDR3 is TGTGCCAGCAGCCGATACCCTAGCGGACGCTACGAGCAGTACTTC. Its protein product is CASSRYPSGRYEQYF.

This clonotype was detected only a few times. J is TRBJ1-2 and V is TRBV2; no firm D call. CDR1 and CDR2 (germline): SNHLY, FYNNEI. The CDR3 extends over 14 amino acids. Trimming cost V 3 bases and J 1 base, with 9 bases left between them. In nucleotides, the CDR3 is TGTGCCAGCAGTGACAGAGTCATTAACTATGGCTACACCTTC. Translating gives CASSDRVINYGYTF.

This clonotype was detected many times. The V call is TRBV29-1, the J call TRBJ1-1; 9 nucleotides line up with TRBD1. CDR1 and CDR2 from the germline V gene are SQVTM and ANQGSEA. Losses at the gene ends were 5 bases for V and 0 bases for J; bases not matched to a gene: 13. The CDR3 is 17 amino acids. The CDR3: CSVSIQGAHFMNTEAFF. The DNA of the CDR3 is TGCAGCGTTAGTATACAGGGGGCCCACTTCATGAACACTGAAGCTTTCTTT.

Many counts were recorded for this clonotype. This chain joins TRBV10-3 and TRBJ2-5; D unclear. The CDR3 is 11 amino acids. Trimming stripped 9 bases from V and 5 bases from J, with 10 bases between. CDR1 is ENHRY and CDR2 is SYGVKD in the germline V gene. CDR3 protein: CAIRDEETQYF. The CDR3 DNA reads TGTGCCATTCGAGACGAGGAGACCCAGTACTTC.

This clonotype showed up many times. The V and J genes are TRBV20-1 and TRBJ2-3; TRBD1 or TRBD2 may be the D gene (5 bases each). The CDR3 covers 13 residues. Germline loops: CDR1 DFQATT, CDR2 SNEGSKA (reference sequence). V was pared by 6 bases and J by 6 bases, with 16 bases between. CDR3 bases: TGCAGTGCAGCCCCGTCAGGGACGGATACGCAGTATTTT. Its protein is CSAAPSGTDTQYF.

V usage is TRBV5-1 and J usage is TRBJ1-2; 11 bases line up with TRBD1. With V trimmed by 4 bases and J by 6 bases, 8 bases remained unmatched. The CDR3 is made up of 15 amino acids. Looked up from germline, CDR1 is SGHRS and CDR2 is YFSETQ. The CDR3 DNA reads TGCGCCAGCAGCGGGGGGACAGGGGGTATCGATGGCTACACCTTC. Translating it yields CASSGGTGGIDGYTF.

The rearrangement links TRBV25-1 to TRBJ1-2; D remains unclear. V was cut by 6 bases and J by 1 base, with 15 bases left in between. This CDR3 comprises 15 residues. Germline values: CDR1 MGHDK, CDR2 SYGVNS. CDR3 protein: CASSSPGRNNYGYTF. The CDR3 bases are TGTGCCAGCAGCTCCCCCGGACGGAATAACTATGGCTACACCTTC.

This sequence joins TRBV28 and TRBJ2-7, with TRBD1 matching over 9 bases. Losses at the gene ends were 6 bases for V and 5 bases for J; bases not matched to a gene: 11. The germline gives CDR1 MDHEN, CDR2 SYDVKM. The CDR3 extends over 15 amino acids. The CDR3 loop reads CASSPPGTGFHEQYF. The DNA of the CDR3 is TGTGCCAGCAGCCCCCCCGGGACAGGGTTCCACGAGCAGTACTTC.

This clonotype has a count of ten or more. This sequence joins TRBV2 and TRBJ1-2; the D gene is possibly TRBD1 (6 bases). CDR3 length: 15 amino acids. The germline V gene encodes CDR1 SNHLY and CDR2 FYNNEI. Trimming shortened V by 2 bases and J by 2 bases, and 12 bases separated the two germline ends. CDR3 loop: CASSELPTGNYGYTF. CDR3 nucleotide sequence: TGTGCCAGCAGTGAATTGCCTACAGGGAACTATGGCTACACCTTC.

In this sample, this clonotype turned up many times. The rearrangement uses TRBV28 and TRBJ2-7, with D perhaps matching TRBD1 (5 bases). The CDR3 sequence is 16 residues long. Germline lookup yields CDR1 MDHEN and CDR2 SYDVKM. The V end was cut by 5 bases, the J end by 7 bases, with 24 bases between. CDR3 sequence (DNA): TGTGCCAGCAGTCAGACGGGCTTTCGGCAGGGCGAGGAGCAGTACTTC. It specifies CASSQTGFRQGEEQYF.